The entry below describes one T cell receptor (beta chain). The source of the sample is a study of blood T cell repertoires in COVID-19. About the research overall: Donors in the United States, Italy and Spain gave samples during acute or convalescent COVID-19.

Trimming took 2 bases from V and 3 from J, leaving 9 bases between them. The germline V gene has CDR1 KGHDR and CDR2 SFDVKD. This CDR3 is built from 15 residues. One Seattle source followed patients from active infection through their disease course. Per the original methods: Amplification of reference gene primers was used by the study to estimate nucleated cell counts. Clones were sequenced by immunoSEQ multiplex PCR, and TCRdb holds only the in-frame ones, with some missing. The V and J calls and the clone size are those of that table, but D and trimming were determined from the DNA. The sample shows about 400,000 clones, 65% to 90% of them seen only once.

The source is a woman aged 60 to 75 with COVID-19, enrolled during active disease. V is TRBV24-1 and J is TRBJ2-2; D perhaps matches TRBD2 (5 bases). Sequencing input: peripheral blood. The CDR3 nucleotides are TGTGCCACCAGTGATTCGGACTTTTACACCGGGGAGCTGTTTTTT. This translates into CATSDSDFYTGELFF.